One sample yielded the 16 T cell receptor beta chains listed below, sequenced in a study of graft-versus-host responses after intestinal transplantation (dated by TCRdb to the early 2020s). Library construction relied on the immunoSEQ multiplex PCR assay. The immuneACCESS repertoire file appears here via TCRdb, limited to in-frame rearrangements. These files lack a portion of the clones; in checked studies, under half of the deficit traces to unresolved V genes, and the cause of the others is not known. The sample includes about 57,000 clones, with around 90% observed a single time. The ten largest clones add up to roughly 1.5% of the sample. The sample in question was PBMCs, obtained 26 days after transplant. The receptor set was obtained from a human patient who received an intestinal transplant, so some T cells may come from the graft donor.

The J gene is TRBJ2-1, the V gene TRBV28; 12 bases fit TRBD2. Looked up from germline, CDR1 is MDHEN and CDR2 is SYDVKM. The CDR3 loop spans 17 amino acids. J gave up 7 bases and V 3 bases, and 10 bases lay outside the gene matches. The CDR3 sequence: CASSLTSGGGGVNEQFF. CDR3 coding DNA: TGTGCCAGCAGTTTGACTAGCGGGGGCGGTGGAGTAAATGAGCAGTTCTTC.

CDR3 amino acids: CASSSLRDRGGEQFF. The CDR3 bases are TGTGCCAGCAGCTCCCTCCGGGACAGGGGCGGTGAGCAGTTCTTC. The chain couples TRBV7-9 to TRBJ2-1; 10 nucleotides agree with TRBD1. This CDR3 spans 15 amino acids. V gave up 4 bases and J gave up 9 bases; unmatched junction bases: 9. From germline, CDR1 is SEHNR and CDR2 FQNEAQ (reference sequence). The entire variable domain, with the rest obtained from reference TRBV7-9 and TRBJ2-1, is as follows: DTGVSQNPRHKITKRGQNVTFRCDPISEHNRLYWYRQTLGQGPEFLTYFQNEAQLEKSRLLSDRFSAERPKGSFSTLEIQRTEQGDSAMYLCASSSLRDRGGEQFFGPGTRLTVL.

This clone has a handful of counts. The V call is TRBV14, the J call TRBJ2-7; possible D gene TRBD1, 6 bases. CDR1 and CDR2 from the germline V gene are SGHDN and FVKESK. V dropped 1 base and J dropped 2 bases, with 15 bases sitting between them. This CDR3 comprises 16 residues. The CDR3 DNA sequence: TGTGCCAGCAGCCAAGTGGACAGAGAACAGCCCTACGAGCAGTACTTC. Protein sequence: CASSQVDREQPYEQYF.

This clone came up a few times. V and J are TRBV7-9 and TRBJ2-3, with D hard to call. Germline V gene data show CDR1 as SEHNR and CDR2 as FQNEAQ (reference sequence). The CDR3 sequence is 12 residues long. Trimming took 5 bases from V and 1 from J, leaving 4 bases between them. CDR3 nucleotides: TGTGCCAGCAGCCCCGGCACAGATACGCAGTATTTT. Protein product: CASSPGTDTQYF.

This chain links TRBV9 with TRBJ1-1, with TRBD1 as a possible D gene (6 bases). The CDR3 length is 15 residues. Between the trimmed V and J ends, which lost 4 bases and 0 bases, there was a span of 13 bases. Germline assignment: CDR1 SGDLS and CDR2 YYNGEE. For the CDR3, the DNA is TGTGCCAGCAGCCCAGGGGACGTTCTGAACACTGAAGCTTTCTTT. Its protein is CASSPGDVLNTEAFF.

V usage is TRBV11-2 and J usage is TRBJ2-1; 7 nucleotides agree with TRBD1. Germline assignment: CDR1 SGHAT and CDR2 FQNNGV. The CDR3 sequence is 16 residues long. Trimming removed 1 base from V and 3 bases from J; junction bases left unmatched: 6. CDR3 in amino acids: CASSLGPGGFYNEQFF. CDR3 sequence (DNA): TGTGCCAGCAGCTTAGGCCCAGGGGGTTTCTACAATGAGCAGTTCTTC.

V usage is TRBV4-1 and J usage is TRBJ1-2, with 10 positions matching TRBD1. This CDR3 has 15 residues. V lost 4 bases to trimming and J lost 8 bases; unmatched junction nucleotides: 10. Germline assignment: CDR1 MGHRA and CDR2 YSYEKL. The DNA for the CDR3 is TGCGCCAGCAGCCTCTCCGCCGGGACAGGGGAGGGCTACACCTTC. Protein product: CASSLSAGTGEGYTF.

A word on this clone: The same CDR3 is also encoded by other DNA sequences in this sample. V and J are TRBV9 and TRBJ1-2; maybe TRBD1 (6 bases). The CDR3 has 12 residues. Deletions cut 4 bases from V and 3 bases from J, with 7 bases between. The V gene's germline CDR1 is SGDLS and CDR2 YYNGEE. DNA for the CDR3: TGTGCCAGCAGCTCAGGGGACTATGGCTACACCTTC. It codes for CASSSGDYGYTF.

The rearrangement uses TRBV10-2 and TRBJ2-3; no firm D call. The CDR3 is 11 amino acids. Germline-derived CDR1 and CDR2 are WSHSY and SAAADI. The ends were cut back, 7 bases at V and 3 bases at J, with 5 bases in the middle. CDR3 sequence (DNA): TGCGCCAGCACCAATACAGATACGCAGTATTTT. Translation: CASTNTDTQYF.

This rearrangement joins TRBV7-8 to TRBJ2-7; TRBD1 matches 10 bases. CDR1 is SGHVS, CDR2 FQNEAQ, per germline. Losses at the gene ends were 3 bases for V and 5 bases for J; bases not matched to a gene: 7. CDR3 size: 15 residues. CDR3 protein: CASSFPRTGGNEQYF. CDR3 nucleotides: TGTGCCAGCAGCTTTCCTAGGACAGGGGGAAACGAGCAGTACTTC.

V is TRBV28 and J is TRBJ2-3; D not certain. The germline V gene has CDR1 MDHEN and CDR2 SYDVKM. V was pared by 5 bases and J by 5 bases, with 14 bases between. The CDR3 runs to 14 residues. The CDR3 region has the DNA TGTGCCAGCAGTCCGCGCCCCGAGAGAGATACGCAGTATTTT. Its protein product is CASSPRPERDTQYF.

The CDR3 DNA follows: TGTGCCAGCAGTTTATCCCCAGGACTAGCCTACGAGCAGTACTTC. It yields the protein CASSLSPGLAYEQYF. The chain uses TRBV27 and TRBJ2-7, with 7 nucleotides matching TRBD2. Per germline, CDR1 MNHEY and CDR2 SMNVEV (reference sequence). This CDR3 region has 15 residues. V gave up 0 bases and J gave up 2 bases; unmatched junction bases: 4.

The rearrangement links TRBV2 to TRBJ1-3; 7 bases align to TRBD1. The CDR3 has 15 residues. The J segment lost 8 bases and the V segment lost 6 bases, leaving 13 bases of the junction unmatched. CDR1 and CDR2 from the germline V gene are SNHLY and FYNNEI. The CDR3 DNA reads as TGTGCCAGCAGCCTCGGAGGGGGCCCTGGGGACACCATATATTTT. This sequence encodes CASSLGGGPGDTIYF.

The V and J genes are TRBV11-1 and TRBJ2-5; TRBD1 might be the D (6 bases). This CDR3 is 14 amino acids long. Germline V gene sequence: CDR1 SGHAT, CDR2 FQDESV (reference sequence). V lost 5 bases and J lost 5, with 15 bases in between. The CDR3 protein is CASSPTTGSETQYF. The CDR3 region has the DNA TGTGCCAGCAGCCCGACAACAGGGTCGGAGACCCAGTACTTC.

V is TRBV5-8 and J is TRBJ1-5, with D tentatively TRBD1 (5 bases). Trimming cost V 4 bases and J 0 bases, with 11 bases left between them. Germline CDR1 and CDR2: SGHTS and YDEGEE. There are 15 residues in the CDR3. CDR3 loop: CASSGADSSNQPQHF. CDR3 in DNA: TGTGCCAGCAGCGGAGCCGACAGTAGCAATCAGCCCCAGCATTTT.

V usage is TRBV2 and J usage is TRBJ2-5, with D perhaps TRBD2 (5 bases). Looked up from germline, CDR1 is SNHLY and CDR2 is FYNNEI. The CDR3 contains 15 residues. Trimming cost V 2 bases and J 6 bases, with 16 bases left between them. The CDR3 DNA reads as TGTGCCAGCAGTGAACGGGTCGGGATGGAGAAGACCCAGTACTTC. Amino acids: CASSERVGMEKTQYF.